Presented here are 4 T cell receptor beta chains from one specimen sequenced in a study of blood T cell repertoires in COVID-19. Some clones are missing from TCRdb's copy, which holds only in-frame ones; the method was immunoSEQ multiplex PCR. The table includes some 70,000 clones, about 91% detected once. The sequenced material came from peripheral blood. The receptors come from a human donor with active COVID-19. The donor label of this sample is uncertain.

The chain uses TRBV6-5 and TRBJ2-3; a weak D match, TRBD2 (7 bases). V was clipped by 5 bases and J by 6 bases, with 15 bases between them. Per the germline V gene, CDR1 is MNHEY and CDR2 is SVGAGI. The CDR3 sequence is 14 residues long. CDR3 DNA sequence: TGTGCCAGCAGTAGTAGGGGGGGTCGGGATACGCAGTATTTT. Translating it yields CASSSRGGRDTQYF.

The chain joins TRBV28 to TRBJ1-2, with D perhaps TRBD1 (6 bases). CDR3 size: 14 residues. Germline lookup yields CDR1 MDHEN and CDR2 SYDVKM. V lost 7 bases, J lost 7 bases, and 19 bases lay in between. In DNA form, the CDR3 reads TGTGCCAGCACCCTAAATACAGGGATTAGTGGCTACACCTTC. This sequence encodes CASTLNTGISGYTF.

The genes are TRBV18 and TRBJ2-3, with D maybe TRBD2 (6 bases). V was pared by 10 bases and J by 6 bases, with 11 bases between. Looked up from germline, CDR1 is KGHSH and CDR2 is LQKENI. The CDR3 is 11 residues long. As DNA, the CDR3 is TGTGCCACTTCTGCGGGGGATACGCAGTATTTT. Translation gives CATSAGDTQYF.

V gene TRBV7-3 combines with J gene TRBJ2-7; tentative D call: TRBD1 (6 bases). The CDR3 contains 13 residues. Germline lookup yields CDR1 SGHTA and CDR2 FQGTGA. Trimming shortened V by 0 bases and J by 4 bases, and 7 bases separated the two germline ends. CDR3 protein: CASSLTQGYEQYF. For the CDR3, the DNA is TGTGCCAGCAGCTTAACGCAGGGGTACGAGCAGTACTTC.